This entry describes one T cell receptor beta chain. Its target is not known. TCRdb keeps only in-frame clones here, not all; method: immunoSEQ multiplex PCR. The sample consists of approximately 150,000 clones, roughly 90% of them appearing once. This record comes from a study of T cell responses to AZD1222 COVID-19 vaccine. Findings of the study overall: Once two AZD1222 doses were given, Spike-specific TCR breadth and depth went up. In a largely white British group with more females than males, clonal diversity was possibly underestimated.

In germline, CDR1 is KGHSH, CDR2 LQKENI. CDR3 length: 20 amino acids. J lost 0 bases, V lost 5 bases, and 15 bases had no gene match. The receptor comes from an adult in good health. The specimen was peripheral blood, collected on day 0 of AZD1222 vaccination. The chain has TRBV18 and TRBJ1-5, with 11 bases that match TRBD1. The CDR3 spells CASSGQGASLIGYSNQPQHF. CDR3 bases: TGTGCCAGCTCAGGACAGGGGGCGAGTCTAATAGGCTATAGCAATCAGCCCCAGCATTTT.